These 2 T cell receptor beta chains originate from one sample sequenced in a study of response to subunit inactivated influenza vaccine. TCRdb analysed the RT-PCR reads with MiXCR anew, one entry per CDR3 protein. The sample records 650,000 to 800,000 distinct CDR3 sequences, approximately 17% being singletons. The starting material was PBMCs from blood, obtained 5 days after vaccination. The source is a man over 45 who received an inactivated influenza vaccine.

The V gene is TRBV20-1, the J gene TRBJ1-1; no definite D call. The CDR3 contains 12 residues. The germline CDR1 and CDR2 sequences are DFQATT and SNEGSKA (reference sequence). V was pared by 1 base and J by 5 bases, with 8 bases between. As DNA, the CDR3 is TGCAGTGCTAGAGTTCGGAGGACTGAAGCTTTCTTT. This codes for CSARVRRTEAFF.

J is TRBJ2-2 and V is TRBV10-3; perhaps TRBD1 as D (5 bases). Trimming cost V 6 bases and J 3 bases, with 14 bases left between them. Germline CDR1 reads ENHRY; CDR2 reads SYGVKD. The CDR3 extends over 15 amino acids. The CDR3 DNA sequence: TGTGCCATCAGGGGGCGGCGCGGAGACACCGGGGAGCTGTTTTTT. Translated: CAIRGRRGDTGELFF.